This TCR beta chain was observed in a study of blood T cell repertoires in COVID-19. The assay was immunoSEQ multiplex PCR, and TCRdb's table has in-frame clones only and misses some. This table has 80,000 to 100,000 clones, about 86% appearing once. CDR1 and CDR2 from the germline V gene are SGDLS and YYNGEE. With 4 bases removed from V and 7 bases from J, the gap between germline ends came to 17 bases. CDR3 size: 15 residues. The TCR sequence derives from a man aged 45 to 65 with COVID-19, enrolled during active disease. Specimen: peripheral blood. V and J are TRBV9 and TRBJ2-2, with D perhaps TRBD2 (6 bases). The CDR3 coding sequence is TGTGCCAGCAGCTCCACCGGGGGAACGGGCGGGGAGCTGTTTTTT. It specifies CASSSTGGTGGELFF.